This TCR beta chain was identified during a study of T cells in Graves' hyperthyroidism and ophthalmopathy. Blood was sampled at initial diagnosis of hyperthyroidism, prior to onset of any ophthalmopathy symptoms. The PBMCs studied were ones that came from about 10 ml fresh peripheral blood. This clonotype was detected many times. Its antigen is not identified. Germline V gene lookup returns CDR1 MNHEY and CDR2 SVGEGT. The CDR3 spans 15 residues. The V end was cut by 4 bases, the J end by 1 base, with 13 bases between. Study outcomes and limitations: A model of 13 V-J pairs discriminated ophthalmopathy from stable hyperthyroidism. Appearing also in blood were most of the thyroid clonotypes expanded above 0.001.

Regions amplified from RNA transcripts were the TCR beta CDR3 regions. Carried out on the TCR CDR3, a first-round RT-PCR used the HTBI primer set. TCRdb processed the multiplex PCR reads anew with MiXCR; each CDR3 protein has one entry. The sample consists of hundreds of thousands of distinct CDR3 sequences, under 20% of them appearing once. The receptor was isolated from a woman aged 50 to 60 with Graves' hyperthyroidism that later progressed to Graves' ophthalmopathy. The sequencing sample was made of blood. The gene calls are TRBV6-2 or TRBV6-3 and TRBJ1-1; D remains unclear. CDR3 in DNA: TGTGCCAGCAGTTTTTCAAAAGAAAGGAACACTGAAGCTTTCTTT. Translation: CASSFSKERNTEAFF.